This T cell receptor (beta chain) came from a study of OX40 agonist ivuxolimab in advanced cancers. Study information: The patients' treatment was ivuxolimab, an agonistic anti-OX40 (CD134) antibody.

With regard to this clone: The antigen is undetermined.

Overall study results and limits: Determination of antigen specificity was not performed for the expanded peripheral T cells.

TCRdb keeps only in-frame clones here, not all; method: immunoSEQ multiplex PCR. The sample comprises tens of thousands of clones, 90% of which are singletons, and approximately 0.5% rests with the top ten. V shed 0 bases and J shed 5 bases, with 19 bases lying between them. Per germline, CDR1 SGHDN and CDR2 FVKESK. CDR3 length: 17 residues. Specimen: CD4+ or CD8+ T cells sorted from blood, collected in a trial of the OX40 agonist ivuxolimab. The TCR sequence derives from an adult with an advanced solid tumor such as melanoma, head and neck, liver or kidney cancer. This chain joins TRBV14 and TRBJ1-2, with TRBD1 as a possible D gene (5 bases). DNA of the CDR3: TGTGCCAGCAGCCAAGATTCTCGGCCAGGGTTAAGGTATGGCTACACCTTC. Translated, it gives CASSQDSRPGLRYGYTF.